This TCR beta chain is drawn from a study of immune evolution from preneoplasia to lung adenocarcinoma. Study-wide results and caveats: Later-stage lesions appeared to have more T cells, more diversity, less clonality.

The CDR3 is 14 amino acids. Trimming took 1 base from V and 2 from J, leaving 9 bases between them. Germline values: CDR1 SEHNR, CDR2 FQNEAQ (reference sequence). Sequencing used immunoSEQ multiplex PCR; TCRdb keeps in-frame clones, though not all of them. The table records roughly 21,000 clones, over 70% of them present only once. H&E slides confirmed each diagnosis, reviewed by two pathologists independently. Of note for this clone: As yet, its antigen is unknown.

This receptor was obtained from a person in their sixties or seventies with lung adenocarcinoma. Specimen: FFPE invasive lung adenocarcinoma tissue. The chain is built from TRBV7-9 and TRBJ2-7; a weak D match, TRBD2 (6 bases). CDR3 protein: CASSLDGSPYEQYF. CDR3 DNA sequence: TGTGCCAGCAGCTTAGACGGGAGCCCCTACGAGCAGTACTTC.